The 5 T cell receptor beta chains reported below all come from one sample, sequenced in a study of blood T cell repertoires in COVID-19. This table comes from immunoSEQ multiplex PCR, and its TCRdb copy is limited to in-frame clones, with some not included. The repertoire includes over 200,000 clones, about four fifths of them detected once, and 5% to 6% sits in the top ten. Sequenced sample: peripheral blood. Receptor source: a man older than 75 with acute or convalescent COVID-19.

The rearrangement uses TRBV14 and TRBJ2-6; weak D call: TRBD2 (5 bases). Germline V gene sequence: CDR1 SGHDN, CDR2 FVKESK. V dropped 1 base and J dropped 3 bases, with 7 bases sitting between them. CDR3 length equals 15 residues. The CDR3 loop reads CASSQGGVGANVLTF. In DNA, the CDR3 is TGTGCCAGCAGCCAAGGGGGAGTTGGGGCCAACGTCCTGACTTTC. The entire variable domain, with the rest obtained from reference TRBV14 and TRBJ2-6, is as follows: EAGVTQFPSHSVIEKGQTVTLRCDPISGHDNLYWYRRVMGKEIKFLLHFVKESKQDESGMPNNRFLAERTGGTYSTLKVQPAELEDSGVYFCASSQGGVGANVLTFGAGSRLTVL.

The J gene is TRBJ2-4, the V gene TRBV27; 8 nucleotides agree with TRBD2. CDR3 length: 16 amino acids. V trimming: 4 bases; J trimming: 0 bases; junction bases outside the gene matches: 5. Germline V gives CDR1 MNHEY, CDR2 SMNVEV (reference sequence). The CDR3 DNA follows: TGTGCCAGCAGTTCCATAGCGGGATTAGCCAAAAACATTCAGTACTTC. This codes for CASSSIAGLAKNIQYF.

J is TRBJ2-7 and V is TRBV5-1, with no clear D. The CDR3 has 13 amino acids. Germline CDR1 is SGHRS and CDR2 is YFSETQ. Trimming shortened V by 3 bases and J by 1 base, and 8 bases separated the two germline ends. The CDR3 sequence is CASSSRVSYEQYF. CDR3 nucleotides: TGCGCCAGCAGCTCTCGGGTTTCCTACGAGCAGTACTTC. The full variable domain, with the rest looked up from reference TRBV5-1 and TRBJ2-7, is KAGVTQTPRYLIKTRGQQVTLSCSPISGHRSVSWYQQTPGQGLQFLFEYFSETQRNKGNFPGRFSGRQFSNSRSEMNVSTLELGDSALYLCASSSRVSYEQYFGPGTRLTVT.

V is TRBV3-1 (or the pseudogene TRBV3-2) and J is TRBJ2-2; D unclear. V was pared by 3 bases and J by 3 bases, with 11 bases between. This CDR3 has 15 amino acids. CDR1 is LGHDT and CDR2 is YNNKEL in the germline V gene (reference sequence). The CDR3 reads CASSHAPRYTGELFF. CDR3 bases: TGTGCCAGCAGCCACGCCCCCAGGTACACCGGGGAGCTGTTTTTT.

The chain employs TRBV28 and TRBJ2-1; 7 nucleotides align to TRBD2. J was trimmed by 3 bases and V by 3 bases; bases with no gene match: 8. Germline assignment: CDR1 MDHEN and CDR2 SYDVKM. There are 16 residues in the CDR3. CDR3 DNA sequence: TGTGCCAGCAGTTTGCCGGGGCTAGCGGTCTACAATGAGCAGTTCTTC. It translates to CASSLPGLAVYNEQFF.